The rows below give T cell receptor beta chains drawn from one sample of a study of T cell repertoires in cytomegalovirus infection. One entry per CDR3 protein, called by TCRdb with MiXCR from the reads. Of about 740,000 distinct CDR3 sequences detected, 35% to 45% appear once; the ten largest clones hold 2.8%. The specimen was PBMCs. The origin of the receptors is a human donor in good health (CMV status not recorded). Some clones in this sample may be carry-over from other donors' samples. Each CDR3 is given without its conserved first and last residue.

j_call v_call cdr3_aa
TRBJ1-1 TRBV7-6 ASSSTGLGTEAF
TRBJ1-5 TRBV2 ASRGVGQPQH
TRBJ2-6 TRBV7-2 ASSLQVTSGANVLT
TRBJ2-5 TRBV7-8 ASSPYGETQY
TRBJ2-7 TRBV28 ASSRGWTDATSYEQY
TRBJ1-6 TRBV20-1 SASLGQLNSPLH
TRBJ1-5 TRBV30 AWSTGTYVNPPQH
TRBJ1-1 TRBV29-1 SVGDTEAF
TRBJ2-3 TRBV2 ASRKIGSTDTQY
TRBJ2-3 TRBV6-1 ASFRQGSTDTQY
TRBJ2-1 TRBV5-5 ASSHPGQGSHEQF
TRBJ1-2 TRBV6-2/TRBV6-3 ASSYDRGILYGYT
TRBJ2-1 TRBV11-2 ASSLFAGGNNEQF
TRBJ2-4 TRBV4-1 ASSQGYGTSKNIQY
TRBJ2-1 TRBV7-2 ASSPPGNYNEQF
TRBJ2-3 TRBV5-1 ASSLEAVDTQY
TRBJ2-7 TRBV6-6 ASSRHNSGAESGYEQY
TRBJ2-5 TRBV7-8 ASSRNIGEETQY
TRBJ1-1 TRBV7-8 ASSQGGQGAF
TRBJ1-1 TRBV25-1 ASSESFHTEAF
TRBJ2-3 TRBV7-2 ASSRDRGLSSTDTQY
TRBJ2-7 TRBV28 ASTKTAGIYYEQY
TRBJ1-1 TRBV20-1 SARVPNTEAF
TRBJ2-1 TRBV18 ASTQSLRGDEQF
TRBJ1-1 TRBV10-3 AISDRDRGRGTEAF
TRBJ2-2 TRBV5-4 ASSLETGGTGELF
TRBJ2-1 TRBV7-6 ASSFYPVTSRGNEQF
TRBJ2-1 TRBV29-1 SVERASGGDNEQF
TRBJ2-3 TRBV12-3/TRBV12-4 ASRPRGDTQY
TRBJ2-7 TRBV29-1 SVEDPDRGNEQY
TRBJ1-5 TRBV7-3 ASSNYRGLGLSNQPQH
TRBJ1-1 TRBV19 ASSPQTGGNTEAF
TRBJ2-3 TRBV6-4 ASSDKGGGAGTQY
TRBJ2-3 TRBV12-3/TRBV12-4 ASRDQGDTQY
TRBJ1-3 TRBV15 ATSRGQTYTSSGNTIY
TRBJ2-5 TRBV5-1 ASSTRGTQY
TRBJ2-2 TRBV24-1 ATSDPRGGVGNTGELF
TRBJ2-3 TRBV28 ASSWAGLTDTQY
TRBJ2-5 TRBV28 ASQSGVKTQY
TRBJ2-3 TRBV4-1 ASSPARGSSDTQY
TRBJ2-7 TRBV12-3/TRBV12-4 ASSHGGSYEQY
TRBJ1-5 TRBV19 ASSIGGSAQH
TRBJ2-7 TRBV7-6 ASSRQGIYDQY
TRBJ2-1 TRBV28 ASSTGQAAHSYNEQF
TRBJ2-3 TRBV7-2 ASSRQQGARNTQY
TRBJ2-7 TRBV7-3 SSSLWTSGSSYEQY
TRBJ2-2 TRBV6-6 ASSYSTRIGELF
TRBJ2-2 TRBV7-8 ASSKTTSGHTGELF
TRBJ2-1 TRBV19 ASSLFPSASSYNEQF
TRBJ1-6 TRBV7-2 ASRHPGERGNNSPLH
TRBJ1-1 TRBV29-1 SVMPGLRRLNTEAF